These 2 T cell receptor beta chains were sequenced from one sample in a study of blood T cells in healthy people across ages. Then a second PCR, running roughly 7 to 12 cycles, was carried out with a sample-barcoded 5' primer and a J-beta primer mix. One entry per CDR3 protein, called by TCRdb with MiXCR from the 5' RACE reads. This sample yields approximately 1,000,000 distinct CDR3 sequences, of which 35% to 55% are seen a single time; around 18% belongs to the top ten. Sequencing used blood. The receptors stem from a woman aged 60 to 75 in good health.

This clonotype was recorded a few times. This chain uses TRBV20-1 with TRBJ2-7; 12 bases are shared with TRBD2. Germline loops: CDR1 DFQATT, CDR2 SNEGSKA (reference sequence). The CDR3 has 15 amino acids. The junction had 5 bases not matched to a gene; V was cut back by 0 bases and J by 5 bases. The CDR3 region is CSARDKLAGGHEQYF. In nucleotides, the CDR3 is TGCAGTGCTAGAGATAAACTAGCGGGAGGCCACGAGCAGTACTTC.

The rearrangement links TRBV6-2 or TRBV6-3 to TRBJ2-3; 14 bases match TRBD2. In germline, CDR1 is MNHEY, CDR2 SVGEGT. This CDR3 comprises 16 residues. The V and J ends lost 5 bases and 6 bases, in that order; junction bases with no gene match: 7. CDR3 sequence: CASSLGLAGDEDTQYF. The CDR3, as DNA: TGTGCCAGCAGTCTGGGACTAGCGGGAGATGAGGATACGCAGTATTTT.